Listed here are 27 T cell receptor beta chains from one sample, sequenced in a study of cytomegalovirus exposure and HLA in healthy donors. With 60 Vbeta and 13 Jbeta primers, the PCR was carried out. The protocol was immunoSEQ multiplex PCR, while the TCRdb copy is restricted to in-frame clones and leaves out a portion. The sample shows some 130,000 clones, less than 85% of them seen only once. Sequences were obtained from PBMCs. The receptors stem from a woman in her sixties or seventies in good health and CMV-seropositive.

This clone has more than one count but fewer than ten. The chain is built from TRBV19 and TRBJ1-1, with D possibly being TRBD1 (5 bases). CDR1 is LNHDA, CDR2 SQIVND, per germline (reference sequence). Between the trimmed V and J ends, which lost 5 bases and 5 bases, there was a span of 21 bases. This CDR3 has 16 residues. The CDR3 sequence: CASSPYFGGATTEAFF. CDR3 DNA: TGTGCCAGTAGTCCTTATTTCGGTGGGGCAACGACTGAAGCTTTCTTT.

The J gene is TRBJ1-5, the V gene TRBV6-1, with 7 positions matching TRBD1. The germline gives CDR1 MNHNS, CDR2 SASEGT. V lost 2 bases and J lost 0; bases outside the gene matches: 13. The CDR3 has 19 amino acids. For the CDR3, the DNA is TGTGCCAGCAGTGAATCCCCCGGCAGGGGGACCCTTAGCAATCAGCCCCAGCATTTT. Translated, it gives CASSESPGRGTLSNQPQHF.

This clone has just a few counts. The chain combines TRBV19 with TRBJ2-7, with D tentatively TRBD1 (5 bases). Germline V lookup: CDR1 LNHDA, CDR2 SQIVND (reference sequence). Trimming removed 5 bases at V and 3 bases at J, with 17 bases between. The CDR3 sequence is 15 residues long. CDR3 in amino acids: CASSVGARILYEQYF. The CDR3 DNA reads TGTGCCAGTAGTGTAGGGGCAAGGATCCTCTACGAGCAGTACTTC.

This clone was counted between two and nine times. The chain couples TRBV28 to TRBJ2-7, with TRBD2 identical over 13 bases. CDR1 and CDR2 from the germline V gene are MDHEN and SYDVKM. The CDR3 is made up of 15 amino acids. V was pared by 6 bases and J by 5 bases, with 7 bases of the junction left unmatched. CDR3 bases: TGTGCCAGCAGGCCCGGGACTAGCGGGACCCACGAGCAGTACTTC. Protein: CASRPGTSGTHEQYF.

The chain recombines TRBV7-9 with TRBJ1-4, with D hard to call. The CDR3 consists of 15 residues. The germline CDR1 and CDR2 sequences are SEHNR and FQNEAQ (reference sequence). V was shortened by 1 base and J by 7 bases, with 13 bases between the two germline ends. The CDR3 DNA sequence: TGTGCCAGCAGCTTAGGTGAAAACCTCAGTGAAAAACTGTTTTTT. Translation gives CASSLGENLSEKLFF.

The chain combines TRBV9 with TRBJ1-1; 8 positions match TRBD1. The length of the CDR3 is 15 residues. Trimming at V came to 4 bases and at J to 0 bases, leaving 5 bases not matched to a gene. From germline, CDR1 is SGDLS and CDR2 YYNGEE. The CDR3 here is CASSLRQGMNTEAFF. DNA for the CDR3: TGTGCCAGCAGCCTAAGACAGGGGATGAACACTGAAGCTTTCTTT. Full variable domain (remainder filled in from reference TRBV9 and TRBJ1-1): DSGVTQTPKHLITATGQRVTLRCSPRSGDLSVYWYQQSLDQGLQFLIQYYNGEERAKGNILERFSAQQFPDLHSELNLSSLELGDSALYFCASSLRQGMNTEAFFGQGTRLTVV.

CDR3 region: CASSEPSTGQVGNTIYF. Written as DNA, the CDR3 is TGTGCCAGCAGTGAACCTTCCACAGGTCAGGTTGGAAACACCATATATTTT. The chain links TRBV6-1 to TRBJ1-3; D is perhaps TRBD1 (5 bases). The CDR3 length is 17 residues. The germline CDR1 and CDR2 sequences are MNHNS and SASEGT. The V end was cut by 2 bases, the J end by 3 bases, with 17 bases between.

This chain connects TRBV6-5 to TRBJ2-1, with D unclear. V lost 4 bases and J lost 0, with 4 bases in between. There are 13 residues in the CDR3. The germline V gene encodes CDR1 MNHEY and CDR2 SVGAGI. The CDR3 is CASSLSSYNEQFF. In DNA, the CDR3 is TGTGCCAGCAGTTTGAGCTCCTACAATGAGCAGTTCTTC.

V is TRBV9 and J is TRBJ1-3; D gene ambiguous. The CDR3 contains 16 residues. The V and J ends lost 4 bases and 4 bases respectively, with 18 bases between them. Germline loops: CDR1 SGDLS, CDR2 YYNGEE. The CDR3 DNA reads TGTGCCAGCAGCCTCAGAGGCCTCACTTTGGGAAACACCATATATTTT. Protein product: CASSLRGLTLGNTIYF.

CDR3 in DNA: TGTGCCAGCATGGACAGCAACACCGGGGAGCTGTTTTTT. It encodes CASMDSNTGELFF. This chain connects TRBV28 to TRBJ2-2; a weak D match, TRBD1 (6 bases). Germline CDR1 reads MDHEN; CDR2 reads SYDVKM. V was trimmed by 7 bases and J by 2 bases, leaving 8 bases between them. The CDR3 is 13 residues long.

The rearrangement uses TRBV10-3 and TRBJ2-3, with 11 positions matching TRBD2. Germline V gene data show CDR1 as ENHRY and CDR2 as SYGVKD. The CDR3 loop spans 15 amino acids. V lost 3 bases, J lost 5 bases, and 4 bases stayed unmatched. CDR3 region: CAISDQGLAGDTQYF. The CDR3 coding sequence is TGTGCCATCAGTGACCAAGGACTAGCGGGAGATACGCAGTATTTT.

The rearrangement uses TRBV6-5 and TRBJ1-2, with 8 bases identical to TRBD1. The V gene's germline CDR1 is MNHEY and CDR2 SVGAGI. The length of the CDR3 is 14 residues. V lost 6 bases and J lost 5; bases outside the gene matches: 8. The CDR3 protein is CASSIGQGGYGYTF. Written as DNA, the CDR3 is TGTGCCAGCAGCATCGGACAGGGAGGATATGGCTACACCTTC.

For this clone: The junction and the germline gene differ at one end; a read error may be behind it. This specimen includes other DNA sequences encoding the same CDR3. The V and J genes are TRBV2 and TRBJ1-5; no clear D. Germline V CDR1 and CDR2: SNHLY, FYNNEI. The CDR3 spans 14 residues. CDR3 sequence: CASSDAGNYQPQHF. The CDR3 nucleotides are TGCGCCAGCAGTGACGCGGGGAACTATCAGCCCCAGCATTTT. Looking up the rest from reference TRBV2 and TRBJ1-5 gives the full variable domain: EPEVTQTPSHQVTQMGQEVILRCVPISNHLYFYWYRQILGQKVEFLVSFYNNEISEKSEIFDDQFSVERPDGSNFTLKIRSTKLEDSAMYFCASSDAGNYQPQHFGDGTRLSIL.

The table lists this clone with a count of one. The CDR3 DNA is TGTGCCAGCAGTAGAGACGGGACAACTAATGAAAAACTGTTTTTT. Translated: CASSRDGTTNEKLFF. The chain carries TRBV2 and TRBJ1-4; no firm D call. From germline, CDR1 is SNHLY and CDR2 FYNNEI. V dropped 5 bases and J dropped 0 bases, with 10 bases sitting between them. The CDR3 has 15 amino acids.

This CDR3 is CASSQGTPNTEAFF. The CDR3 DNA follows: TGCGCCAGCAGTCAGGGAACGCCGAACACTGAAGCTTTCTTT. The V and J genes are TRBV5-1 and TRBJ1-1; TRBD1 might be the D (5 bases). The germline CDR1 and CDR2 sequences are SGHRS and YFSETQ. The CDR3 extends over 14 amino acids. The V gene lost 5 bases and the J gene lost 1 base, with 12 bases spanning the gap.

This clone has a single count. Additional DNA sequences in this sample encode the identical CDR3. The chain is built from TRBV5-1 and TRBJ1-4, with a tentative D call TRBD1 (5 bases). Germline values: CDR1 SGHRS, CDR2 YFSETQ. This CDR3 spans 15 amino acids. Trimming took off 0 bases at V and 4 bases at J, with 10 bases between the two ends. CDR3: CASSLEGAYNEKLFF. The CDR3 DNA sequence: TGCGCCAGCAGCTTGGAAGGGGCCTATAATGAAAAACTGTTTTTT.

This clone was seen only once. The CDR3 region is CASSGGRANPEQYF. The CDR3 nucleotides are TGTGCCAGCAGTGGCGGGAGGGCCAACCCCGAGCAGTACTTC. The chain has TRBV6-1 and TRBJ2-7; 9 bases line up with TRBD2. The V segment lost 4 bases and the J segment 6 bases; nucleotides outside the gene matches: 7. The length of the CDR3 is 14 residues. The germline V gene has CDR1 MNHNS and CDR2 SASEGT.

To note about this clone: The junction differs from germline at one of its ends, possibly a read error. This chain uses TRBV29-1 with TRBJ1-5, with 9 bases identical to TRBD1. Germline V CDR1 and CDR2: SQVTM, ANQGSEA. The CDR3 contains 17 residues. The DNA of the CDR3 is TGCAGCGTCGAAGCTTACTACAGGGGGCAGTTCAATCAGCCCCAGCATTTT. Translated: CSVEAYYRGQFNQPQHF.

This clone was seen a handful of times. The gene calls are TRBV11-2 and TRBJ2-1, with D possibly being TRBD1 (5 bases). V lost 3 bases and J lost 8, with 8 bases in between. The CDR3 is made up of 12 amino acids. CDR1 and CDR2 (germline): SGHAT, FQNNGV. The CDR3 region is CASSLGLHEQFF. CDR3 in DNA: TGTGCCAGCAGCTTGGGGCTCCATGAGCAGTTCTTC.

This clone was observed a single time. The chain couples TRBV7-6 to TRBJ1-4; D is unresolved. The CDR3 extends over 16 amino acids. Germline values: CDR1 SGHVS, CDR2 FNYEAQ. The ends were cut back, 1 base at V and 7 bases at J, with 16 bases in the middle. CDR3 residues: CASSLGASLRGEKLFF. The CDR3 DNA sequence: TGTGCCAGCAGCTTAGGGGCTAGTCTTCGGGGTGAAAAACTGTTTTTT.

This clone was detected a few times. This sequence joins TRBV5-1 and TRBJ1-2; no clear D. CDR1 and CDR2 (germline): SGHRS, YFSETQ. Trimming shortened V by 0 bases and J by 2 bases, and 14 bases separated the two germline ends. The CDR3 spans 16 residues. CDR3 DNA sequence: TGCGCCAGCAGCTTGGGTGTGACCCCGAGGAACTATGGCTACACCTTC. Protein sequence: CASSLGVTPRNYGYTF.

This chain uses TRBV5-6 with TRBJ2-7, with TRBD1 matching 7 bases. The CDR3 is made up of 14 amino acids. Germline V gene data show CDR1 as SGHDT and CDR2 as YYEEEE. V was clipped by 0 bases and J by 7 bases; unmatched bases: 7. Here the CDR3 reads CASSLGRGRGEQYF. CDR3 bases: TGTGCCAGCAGCTTGGGCCGGGGCAGGGGGGAGCAGTACTTC.

The genes are TRBV5-1 and TRBJ2-7; TRBD2 agrees at 10 bases. Looked up from germline, CDR1 is SGHRS and CDR2 is YFSETQ. The junction had 4 bases not matched to a gene; V was cut back by 6 bases and J by 4 bases. The CDR3 runs to 13 residues. This chain's CDR3 is CASTLAGAYEQYF. In nucleotides, the CDR3 is TGCGCCAGCACGCTAGCGGGAGCATACGAGCAGTACTTC.

This clone was seen a handful of times. This chain links TRBV7-9 with TRBJ2-1; 9 bases line up with TRBD2. V was pared by 10 bases and J by 2 bases, with 3 bases of the junction left unmatched. There are 13 residues in the CDR3. CDR1 is SEHNR and CDR2 is FQNEAQ in the germline V gene (reference sequence). The CDR3 loop reads CATAGGAYNEQFF. CDR3 DNA sequence: TGTGCCACGGCGGGAGGGGCCTACAATGAGCAGTTCTTC. The full variable domain, completed using reference TRBV7-9 and TRBJ2-1, is DTGVSQNPRHKITKRGQNVTFRCDPISEHNRLYWYRQTLGQGPEFLTYFQNEAQLEKSRLLSDRFSAERPKGSFSTLEIQRTEQGDSAMYLCATAGGAYNEQFFGPGTRLTVL.

In this sample, this clone turned up a few times. This chain connects TRBV10-2 to TRBJ2-3, with 8 bases aligning to TRBD2. CDR3 length: 15 residues. Per the germline V gene, CDR1 is WSHSY and CDR2 is SAAADI. The V gene end was trimmed by 3 bases and the J gene end by 3 bases; junction bases not matched to a gene: 5. The CDR3, as DNA: TGCGCCAGCAGTGACCCAGCGGGAGCGACAGATACGCAGTATTTT. This translates into CASSDPAGATDTQYF.

The gene calls are TRBV25-1 and TRBJ2-3, with D perhaps TRBD2 (5 bases). The germline V and J ends were trimmed by 11 bases and 0 bases, with 9 bases remaining between them. Germline CDR1 MGHDK, CDR2 SYGVNS. This CDR3 contains 12 residues. The CDR3 reads CAGRGSTDTQYF. The CDR3 nucleotides read TGTGCCGGTCGGGGTAGCACAGATACGCAGTATTTT.

The chain uses TRBV5-1 and TRBJ2-2, with 12 bases lining up with TRBD2. Losses at the gene ends were 2 bases for V and 5 bases for J; bases not matched to a gene: 4. Germline CDR1 SGHRS, CDR2 YFSETQ. The CDR3 runs to 16 residues. Here the CDR3 reads CASSFSSGRGTGELFF. Written as DNA, the CDR3 is TGCGCCAGCAGCTTTTCTAGCGGGAGGGGGACCGGGGAGCTGTTTTTT.